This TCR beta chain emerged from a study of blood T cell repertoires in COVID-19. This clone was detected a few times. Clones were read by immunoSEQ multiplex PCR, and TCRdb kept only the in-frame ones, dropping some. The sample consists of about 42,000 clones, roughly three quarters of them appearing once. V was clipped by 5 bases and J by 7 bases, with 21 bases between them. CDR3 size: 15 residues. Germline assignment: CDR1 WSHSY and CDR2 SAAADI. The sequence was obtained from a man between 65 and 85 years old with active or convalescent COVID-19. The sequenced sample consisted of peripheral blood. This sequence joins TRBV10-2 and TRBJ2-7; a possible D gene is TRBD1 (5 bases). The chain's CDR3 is CASSFSLDTQREQYF. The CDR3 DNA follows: TGCGCCAGCAGTTTCTCGTTGGACACTCAACGGGAGCAGTACTTC.